This TCR beta chain originates from a study of cytomegalovirus exposure and HLA in healthy donors. Study details: An early data release held around 80 million unique TCRs from HLA-typed donors.

Study-level results: In an earlier analysis, most TCR beta V segments were productive about 87% or about 30% of the time. Further analysis was carried out later, and it showed several of the most significant clusters appearing linked to common viral pathogens. Solely CMV serostatus was available to characterize immune exposure.

60 Vbeta and 13 Jbeta primers were used in PCR. The method was immunoSEQ multiplex PCR; TCRdb's version includes in-frame clones alone and lacks a portion of them. The data hold some 160,000 clones, with more than 65% observed a single time. This clone was counted only a few times. No antigen is known for it. CDR3 size: 13 residues. CDR1 and CDR2 (germline): MNHEY, SMNVEV (reference sequence). Trimming cost V 5 bases and J 5 bases, with 9 bases left between them. The clonotype originates from a woman aged 25 to 39 in good health and CMV-seronegative. The chain links TRBV27 to TRBJ1-4; D is possibly TRBD1 (5 bases). The sequenced sample was PBMCs. CDR3 sequence (DNA): TGTGCCAGCAGTCCGCGGGGGAATGAAAAACTGTTTTTT. It yields the protein CASSPRGNEKLFF. The complete variable domain, with remaining parts taken from reference TRBV27 and TRBJ1-4, reads EAQVTQNPRYLITVTGKKLTVTCSQNMNHEYMSWYRQDPGLGLRQIYYSMNVEVTDKGDVPEGYKVSRKEKRNFPLILESPSPNQTSLYFCASSPRGNEKLFFGSGTQLSVL.